One sample yielded the 15 T cell receptor beta chains listed below, sequenced in a study of identical twins. TCRdb recomputed calls from the 5' RACE reads with MiXCR, one row per CDR3 protein. The table includes fewer than 500,000 distinct CDR3 sequences, 14% detected once. Another study also made use of these data, one on yellow fever vaccine responses in identical twins.

The sequencing sample was made of CD4+ T cells sorted from blood. These receptors all come from a woman in her late teens or twenties in good health.

The chain couples TRBV6-1 to TRBJ1-5, with unresolved D. The CDR3 has 14 residues. The germline V gene encodes CDR1 MNHNS and CDR2 SASEGT. The V gene lost 6 bases and the J gene lost 2 bases, with 11 bases spanning the gap. CDR3 DNA: TGTGCCAGCAGCCCCGCCGGAGGCAATCAGCCCCAGCATTTT. Translated, it gives CASSPAGGNQPQHF.

The V gene is TRBV20-1, the J gene TRBJ2-5; D is possibly TRBD1 or TRBD2 (5 bases each). The CDR3 totals 12 residues. The V and J ends lost 6 bases and 2 bases respectively, with 10 bases between them. Germline CDR1 DFQATT, CDR2 SNEGSKA (reference sequence). CDR3 amino acids: CSAPWGQETQYF. DNA of the CDR3: TGCAGTGCCCCCTGGGGGCAAGAGACCCAGTACTTC.

The chain is built from TRBV10-3 and TRBJ1-2; D is unclear. Germline V CDR1 and CDR2: ENHRY, SYGVKD. The CDR3 contains 14 residues. Trimming took off 0 bases at V and 6 bases at J, with 11 bases between the two ends. The CDR3 DNA reads TGTGCCATCAGTGAGTCTGGGAGGGAAAATGGCTACACCTTC. Its protein is CAISESGRENGYTF.

The J gene is TRBJ2-1, the V gene TRBV5-5; 9 positions match TRBD1. V lost 3 bases to trimming and J lost 5 bases; unmatched junction nucleotides: 6. The V gene's germline CDR1 is SGHKS and CDR2 YYEKEE (reference sequence). This CDR3 has 15 amino acids. This CDR3 reads CASSWGTGSDNEQFF. CDR3 DNA sequence: TGTGCCAGCAGCTGGGGGACAGGGTCGGACAATGAGCAGTTCTTC. The variable domain in full, with the rest retrieved from reference TRBV5-5 and TRBJ2-1, is DAGVTQSPTHLIKTRGQQVTLRCSPISGHKSVSWYQQVLGQGPQFIFQYYEKEERGRGNFPDRFSARQFPNYSSELNVNALLLGDSALYLCASSWGTGSDNEQFFGPGTRLTVL.

The V gene is TRBV10-3, the J gene TRBJ1-2; D is undetermined. The ends were cut back, 3 bases at V and 0 bases at J, with 8 bases in the middle. Germline assignment: CDR1 ENHRY and CDR2 SYGVKD. This CDR3 contains 14 residues. CDR3 coding DNA: TGTGCCATCAGTGACCCCAAGGCTAACTATGGCTACACCTTC. Translating gives CAISDPKANYGYTF.

V gene TRBV5-1 combines with J gene TRBJ2-5, with TRBD1 as a possible D gene (6 bases). Trimming cost V 4 bases and J 2 bases, with 15 bases left between them. CDR3 length: 15 amino acids. Germline CDR1 reads SGHRS; CDR2 reads YFSETQ. The chain's CDR3 is CASSTGGQPQETQYF. Written as DNA, the CDR3 is TGCGCCAGCAGCACCGGCGGACAGCCGCAAGAGACCCAGTACTTC.

The chain uses TRBV12-3 or TRBV12-4 and TRBJ2-6, with 9 positions matching TRBD2. The length of the CDR3 is 17 residues. V trimming: 11 bases; J trimming: 2 bases; junction bases outside the gene matches: 13. CDR3 sequence reads: CAFCSGLAFPGANVLTF. The CDR3 DNA reads TGTGCCTTCTGTTCCGGACTAGCGTTCCCTGGGGCCAACGTCCTGACTTTC.

This clonotype was seen many times. The J gene is TRBJ1-6, the V gene TRBV15; 8 bases match TRBD1. V dropped 3 bases and J dropped 8; count of bases not matched to a gene: 6. Germline V gene lookup returns CDR1 LNHNV and CDR2 YYDKDF (reference sequence). The CDR3 is 15 amino acids. DNA for the CDR3: TGTGCCACCAGCAGGGAGGACAGGGTGTATTCACCCCTCCACTTT. The encoded protein is CATSREDRVYSPLHF. The complete variable domain, with remaining parts taken from reference TRBV15 and TRBJ1-6, reads DAMVIQNPRYQVTQFGKPVTLSCSQTLNHNVMYWYQQKSSQAPKLLFHYYDKDFNNEADTPDNFQSRRPNTSFCFLDIRSPGLGDTAMYLCATSREDRVYSPLHFGNGTRLTVT.

This clonotype was seen more than once but under ten times. The chain links TRBV28 to TRBJ1-1; the D gene is possibly TRBD1 (5 bases). This CDR3 spans 14 amino acids. Germline V lookup: CDR1 MDHEN, CDR2 SYDVKM. Trimming shortened V by 6 bases and J by 10 bases, and 21 bases separated the two germline ends. The CDR3 DNA follows: TGTGCCAGCAGCACTCTCAACGCCCCCCAGGGAGCTTTCTTT. This sequence encodes CASSTLNAPQGAFF.

This clonotype was counted a few times. The chain couples TRBV10-3 to TRBJ1-1; possibly TRBD1 for D (6 bases). Deletions cut 6 bases from V and 6 bases from J, with 17 bases between. CDR3 length: 14 amino acids. Germline CDR1 ENHRY, CDR2 SYGVKD. The CDR3 DNA reads as TGTGCCATCAGCATCAAGGGGGTTGTGGCTGAAGCTTTCTTT. As protein: CAISIKGVVAEAFF.

The rearrangement uses TRBV12-3 or TRBV12-4 and TRBJ1-4; 8 nucleotides line up with TRBD1. With V trimmed by 7 bases and J by 7 bases, 8 bases remained unmatched. CDR3 length equals 14 residues. The CDR3 loop is CASNPQGGSEKLFF. In DNA form, the CDR3 reads TGTGCCAGCAACCCACAGGGGGGGAGTGAAAAACTGTTTTTT.

The chain has TRBV28 and TRBJ1-2; 10 bases match TRBD1. The CDR3 sequence is 13 residues long. J gave up 7 bases and V 8 bases, and 7 bases lay outside the gene matches. Germline loops: CDR1 MDHEN, CDR2 SYDVKM. CDR3 protein: CASWQTGGGGYTF. Written as DNA, the CDR3 is TGTGCCAGCTGGCAGACAGGGGGCGGTGGCTACACCTTC.

V is TRBV23-1 and J is TRBJ2-1; maybe TRBD2 (6 bases). Being an ORF, TRBV23-1 has a function that is uncertain. Trimming shortened V by 3 bases and J by 2 bases, and 14 bases separated the two germline ends. This CDR3 region has 16 residues. As DNA, the CDR3 is TGCGCCAGCAGTCAGATCGGGACTCCCACCTACAATGAGCAGTTCTTC. Translated: CASSQIGTPTYNEQFF.

The chain has TRBV5-1 and TRBJ2-7, with a weak D call TRBD2 (6 bases). The CDR3 sequence is 15 residues long. The germline CDR1 and CDR2 sequences are SGHRS and YFSETQ. V lost 1 base and J lost 0, with 11 bases in between. The CDR3 is CASSLTAGSSYEQYF. As DNA, the CDR3 is TGCGCCAGCAGCTTGACAGCGGGTAGCTCCTACGAGCAGTACTTC. Based on the CDR3 plus reference TRBV5-1 and TRBJ2-7, the full variable domain is KAGVTQTPRYLIKTRGQQVTLSCSPISGHRSVSWYQQTPGQGLQFLFEYFSETQRNKGNFPGRFSGRQFSNSRSEMNVSTLELGDSALYLCASSLTAGSSYEQYFGPGTRLTVT.

The V call is TRBV7-2, the J call TRBJ2-1, with 13 positions matching TRBD2. This CDR3 region has 15 residues. The V gene's germline CDR1 is SGHTA and CDR2 FQGNSA. J lost 10 bases, V lost 4 bases, and 7 bases had no gene match. The chain's CDR3 is CASSSGLAGVKEQFF. The CDR3 DNA is TGTGCCAGCAGCTCTGGACTAGCGGGAGTAAAGGAGCAGTTCTTC.